These 28 T cell receptor beta chains originate from one sample sequenced in a study of CD8+ T cells in alopecia areata. Reverse transcription of extracted RNA yielded cDNA, which provided the sequencing template. Profiling relied on immunoSEQ multiplex PCR, and the TCRdb table lists in-frame clones only, not all of them. The sample includes more than 85,000 clones, 50% to 75% seen only once; the top ten take less than 20%. The treatment was: oral pan-JAK inhibitor, 5-10 mg twice daily. Sequences were derived from CD8+ T cells sorted from blood, sampled at week 4, from a patient treated with tofacitinib. Every receptor here comes from a human donor with alopecia areata.

V is TRBV29-1 and J is TRBJ2-5; D is uncertain. This CDR3 region has 12 residues. V lost 4 bases to trimming and J lost 2 bases, with 8 bases between them. Germline loops: CDR1 SQVTM, CDR2 ANQGSEA. The CDR3 coding sequence is TGCAGCGTTGTTTTCACTCAAGAGACCCAGTACTTC. It encodes CSVVFTQETQYF.

The chain employs TRBV29-1 and TRBJ1-2; D not certain. Germline loops: CDR1 SQVTM, CDR2 ANQGSEA. CDR3 length: 14 amino acids. Trimming left V 5 bases short and J 4 bases short, with 17 bases between. Here the CDR3 reads CSVFGASEVYGYTF. The CDR3, as DNA: TGCAGCGTTTTTGGAGCCTCGGAAGTCTATGGCTACACCTTC.

The V call is TRBV27, the J call TRBJ2-1; D is unclear. Germline values: CDR1 MNHEY, CDR2 SMNVEV (reference sequence). CDR3 length: 12 residues. V lost 3 bases, J lost 7 bases, and 7 bases lay in between. In DNA, the CDR3 is TGTGCCAGCAGTTTCATCGGAAATGAGCAGTTCTTC. Residues: CASSFIGNEQFF.

The chain has TRBV25-1 and TRBJ2-7, with D perhaps matching TRBD2 (5 bases). Trimming cost V 11 bases and J 1 base, with 15 bases left between them. The V gene's germline CDR1 is MGHDK and CDR2 SYGVNS. The CDR3 totals 13 residues. CDR3 protein: CASKAPGSYEQYF. The CDR3 bases are TGTGCCTCCAAGGCCCCGGGGTCCTACGAGCAGTACTTC.

The V and J genes are TRBV4-1 and TRBJ2-2; D gene unclear. Trimming stripped 4 bases from V and 2 bases from J, with 8 bases between. This CDR3 has 14 amino acids. CDR1 MGHRA and CDR2 YSYEKL come from the germline V gene. The CDR3 nucleotides are TGCGCCAGCAGCCTGTTTGAAAACACCGGGGAGCTGTTTTTT. It is translated as CASSLFENTGELFF.

This clone occurred a few times. The CDR3 protein is CASSSKQGTWSEQYF. The CDR3 nucleotides read TGCGCCAGCAGCTCTAAACAGGGGACGTGGTCCGAGCAGTACTTC. The chain combines TRBV5-1 with TRBJ2-7, with TRBD1 identical over 7 bases. CDR3 length equals 15 residues. The V and J ends lost 3 bases and 6 bases, in that order; junction bases with no gene match: 12. CDR1 is SGHRS and CDR2 is YFSETQ in the germline V gene.

V is TRBV30 and J is TRBJ2-1; TRBD2 might be the D (6 bases). CDR1 is GTSNPN and CDR2 is SVGIG in the germline V gene (reference sequence). The CDR3 length is 13 residues. Deletions cut 3 bases from V and 5 bases from J, with 11 bases between. The CDR3 coding sequence is TGTGCCTGGAGCCTCGGGGGAAACAATGAGCAGTTCTTC. As protein: CAWSLGGNNEQFF. Using reference TRBV30 and TRBJ2-1 for the parts outside the CDR3, the full variable domain is SQTIHQWPATLVQPVGSPLSLECTVEGTSNPNLYWYRQAAGRGLQLLFYSVGIGQISSEVPQNLSASRPQDRQFILSSKKLLLSDSGFYLCAWSLGGNNEQFFGPGTRLTVL.

The chain uses TRBV4-1 and TRBJ2-1; a possible D gene is TRBD2 (5 bases). Per the germline V gene, CDR1 is MGHRA and CDR2 is YSYEKL. V was pared by 4 bases and J by 4 bases, with 8 bases between. The CDR3 has 13 amino acids. CDR3 loop: CASSLGLYNEQFF. CDR3 DNA sequence: TGCGCCAGCAGCCTCGGACTGTACAATGAGCAGTTCTTC.

The gene calls are TRBV6-5 and TRBJ1-1; D is possibly TRBD1 (6 bases). Trimming took off 5 bases at V and 5 bases at J, with 12 bases between the two ends. The CDR3 contains 13 residues. Looked up from germline, CDR1 is MNHEY and CDR2 is SVGAGI. The CDR3 region is CASSPQGDTEAFF. The CDR3 DNA follows: TGTGCCAGCAGTCCACAGGGAGATACTGAAGCTTTCTTT.

The rearrangement links TRBV4-1 to TRBJ1-2; D remains ambiguous. Per the germline V gene, CDR1 is MGHRA and CDR2 is YSYEKL. CDR3 length equals 15 residues. V shed 4 bases and J shed 5 bases, with 17 bases lying between them. CDR3 DNA sequence: TGCGCCAGCAGCCCCTGGGATGTCGAAGGGTATGGCTACACCTTC. It encodes CASSPWDVEGYGYTF.

This clone was seen only once. This chain uses TRBV4-1 with TRBJ2-7; no reliable D call. V was pared by 0 bases and J by 6 bases, with 12 bases between. Germline V gene lookup returns CDR1 MGHRA and CDR2 YSYEKL. The CDR3 has 14 residues. The CDR3 region has the DNA TGCGCCAGCAGCCAAGAAGACAACGTCGGCGAGCAGTACTTC. This encodes CASSQEDNVGEQYF.

This clone has more than one count but fewer than ten. The V gene is TRBV4-1, the J gene TRBJ2-1; 11 bases are shared with TRBD1. The CDR3 contains 15 residues. With V trimmed by 3 bases and J by 7 bases, 5 bases remained unmatched. The V gene's germline CDR1 is MGHRA and CDR2 YSYEKL. Here the CDR3 DNA reads TGCGCCAGCAGCCATGGACAGGGGGCAGGAAATGAGCAGTTCTTC. Residues: CASSHGQGAGNEQFF.

This chain links TRBV4-1 with TRBJ1-2, with 10 bases fitting TRBD1. The CDR3 loop spans 16 amino acids. V lost 5 bases and J lost 4; bases outside the gene matches: 10. Per the germline V gene, CDR1 is MGHRA and CDR2 is YSYEKL. The CDR3 spells CASSGDLGDRGYGYTF. In nucleotides, the CDR3 is TGCGCCAGCAGCGGCGACCTGGGGGACAGGGGCTATGGCTACACCTTC.

The table lists this clone with a few counts. The CDR3 DNA reads as TGCAGCGTTGTTACAGGGCTCTATGGCTACACCTTC. It is translated as CSVVTGLYGYTF. This chain connects TRBV29-1 to TRBJ1-2, with D tentatively TRBD1 (6 bases). The CDR3 sequence is 12 residues long. Trimming cost V 4 bases and J 4 bases, with 10 bases left between them. Germline loops: CDR1 SQVTM, CDR2 ANQGSEA.

The chain couples TRBV29-1 to TRBJ1-5, with unresolved D. Germline V gene sequence: CDR1 SQVTM, CDR2 ANQGSEA. V gave up 4 bases and J gave up 9 bases, with 19 bases separating them. CDR3 length: 14 residues. The CDR3 region is CSVAAETGGGPQHF. The CDR3 bases are TGCAGCGTTGCCGCTGAGACCGGCGGAGGGCCCCAGCATTTT.

This clone was picked up one time. The rearrangement uses TRBV29-1 and TRBJ2-5; either TRBD1 or TRBD2 may supply D (5 bases each). The CDR3 totals 15 residues. Germline CDR1 and CDR2: SQVTM and ANQGSEA. The ends were cut back, 3 bases at V and 2 bases at J, with 16 bases in the middle. The DNA for the CDR3 is TGCAGCGTTGACCGCCCGAGGGGCGGTCAAGAGACCCAGTACTTC. This codes for CSVDRPRGGQETQYF.

In this sample, this clone turned up a few times. The gene calls are TRBV4-1 and TRBJ2-1, with 8 bases lining up with TRBD2. CDR1 MGHRA and CDR2 YSYEKL come from the germline V gene. V gave up 0 bases and J gave up 4 bases; unmatched junction bases: 5. The CDR3 is 16 residues long. The DNA for the CDR3 is TGCGCCAGCAGCCAAGATGCGGGGGGCTCTTACAATGAGCAGTTCTTC. Translating it yields CASSQDAGGSYNEQFF.

This clone was detected a few times. V usage is TRBV28 and J usage is TRBJ2-2; a weak D match, TRBD2 (5 bases). Germline V gives CDR1 MDHEN, CDR2 SYDVKM. V was shortened by 4 bases and J by 5 bases, with 14 bases between the two germline ends. The CDR3 has 15 residues. The CDR3 DNA is TGTGCCAGCAGTTACCGGGTTTGGAGGACCGGGGAGCTGTTTTTT. This encodes CASSYRVWRTGELFF.

This clone came up a few times. The chain carries TRBV2 and TRBJ2-1; TRBD2 agrees at 13 bases. The CDR3 covers 18 residues. Trimming cost V 8 bases and J 0 bases; bases outside gene matches: 10. Per the germline V gene, CDR1 is SNHLY and CDR2 is FYNNEI. CDR3 amino acids: CASLTGTSGTSSYNEQFF. CDR3 in DNA: TGTGCCAGCCTTACCGGGACTAGCGGGACTAGCTCCTACAATGAGCAGTTCTTC.

The chain has TRBV5-5 and TRBJ2-3; 8 bases align to TRBD2. The junction had 3 bases not matched to a gene; V was cut back by 2 bases and J by 4 bases. There are 14 residues in the CDR3. The germline gives CDR1 SGHKS, CDR2 YYEKEE (reference sequence). The CDR3 loop is CASSFGGGPDTQYF. As DNA, the CDR3 is TGTGCCAGCAGCTTTGGCGGGGGGCCAGATACGCAGTATTTT.

This clone was observed a handful of times. The V call is TRBV27, the J call TRBJ1-2; 9 bases are a match to TRBD1. Germline V gives CDR1 MNHEY, CDR2 SMNVEV (reference sequence). After removal of 6 bases from V and 4 bases from J, the junction contained 12 bases not matched to a gene. There are 16 residues in the CDR3. CDR3: CASRPGDRAVPYGYTF. The CDR3 bases are TGTGCCAGCAGACCCGGGGACAGGGCGGTGCCCTATGGCTACACCTTC.

This chain connects TRBV6-5 to TRBJ2-5; TRBD1 is a possible D gene (6 bases). The V and J ends lost 6 bases and 7 bases respectively, with 18 bases between them. CDR3 length equals 14 residues. CDR1 is MNHEY and CDR2 is SVGAGI in the germline V gene. CDR3 DNA sequence: TGTGCCAGCAGCCCCGGCTCAGGGGAAGGGACCCAGTACTTC. Amino acid sequence: CASSPGSGEGTQYF.

The rearrangement joins TRBV29-1 to TRBJ1-1; 7 bases agree with TRBD1. J was trimmed by 6 bases and V by 6 bases; bases with no gene match: 7. This CDR3 is built from 12 residues. The germline V gene has CDR1 SQVTM and CDR2 ANQGSEA. This CDR3 reads CSVAITGAEAFF. The DNA for the CDR3 is TGCAGCGTCGCTATTACAGGGGCTGAAGCTTTCTTT.

V usage is TRBV4-3 and J usage is TRBJ2-3; 7 positions match TRBD1. Germline loops: CDR1 LGHNA, CDR2 YSLEER. The CDR3 has 14 residues. The ends lost 4 bases at V and 8 bases at J; junction bases unmatched: 9. CDR3 residues: CASSPTGVKGTQYF. The CDR3 DNA follows: TGCGCCAGCAGCCCCACAGGGGTGAAGGGTACGCAGTATTTT.

The chain is built from TRBV7-2 and TRBJ2-2; D may be TRBD1 (6 bases). Germline assignment: CDR1 SGHTA and CDR2 FQGNSA. Trimming pared 3 bases from V and 7 bases from J, leaving 15 bases between. This CDR3 is built from 15 residues. CDR3 nucleotide sequence: TGTGCCAGCAGCTTGTCACAGGGTAAAAACGGGGAGCTGTTTTTT. Translated: CASSLSQGKNGELFF.

The gene calls are TRBV15 and TRBJ1-5; D is uncertain. The ends were cut back, 7 bases at V and 2 bases at J, with 15 bases in the middle. Germline values: CDR1 LNHNV, CDR2 YYDKDF (reference sequence). The CDR3 spans 15 residues. CDR3 coding DNA: TGTGCCACCACCACAACGATCTCTGGCAATCAGCCCCAGCATTTT. This sequence encodes CATTTTISGNQPQHF.

This sequence joins TRBV30 and TRBJ2-7, with a possible D match to TRBD2 (6 bases). The CDR3 length is 13 residues. Trimming cost V 4 bases and J 2 bases, with 12 bases left between them. The germline V gene has CDR1 GTSNPN and CDR2 SVGIG (reference sequence). The CDR3 DNA follows: TGTGCCTGGAACACGGGAGTCACCTACGAGCAGTACTTC. Amino acid sequence: CAWNTGVTYEQYF. Full variable domain (outside the CDR3, taken from reference TRBV30 and TRBJ2-7): SQTIHQWPATLVQPVGSPLSLECTVEGTSNPNLYWYRQAAGRGLQLLFYSVGIGQISSEVPQNLSASRPQDRQFILSSKKLLLSDSGFYLCAWNTGVTYEQYFGPGTRLTVT.

This chain links TRBV13 with TRBJ2-1; TRBD2 might be the D (5 bases). V lost 2 bases and J 0 bases, leaving 8 bases between the germline ends. Germline CDR1 PRHDT, CDR2 FYEKMQ (reference sequence). The CDR3 length is 15 residues. The CDR3: CASSLTGSSYNEQFF. Here the CDR3 DNA reads TGTGCCAGCAGCTTAACGGGGAGCTCCTACAATGAGCAGTTCTTC.